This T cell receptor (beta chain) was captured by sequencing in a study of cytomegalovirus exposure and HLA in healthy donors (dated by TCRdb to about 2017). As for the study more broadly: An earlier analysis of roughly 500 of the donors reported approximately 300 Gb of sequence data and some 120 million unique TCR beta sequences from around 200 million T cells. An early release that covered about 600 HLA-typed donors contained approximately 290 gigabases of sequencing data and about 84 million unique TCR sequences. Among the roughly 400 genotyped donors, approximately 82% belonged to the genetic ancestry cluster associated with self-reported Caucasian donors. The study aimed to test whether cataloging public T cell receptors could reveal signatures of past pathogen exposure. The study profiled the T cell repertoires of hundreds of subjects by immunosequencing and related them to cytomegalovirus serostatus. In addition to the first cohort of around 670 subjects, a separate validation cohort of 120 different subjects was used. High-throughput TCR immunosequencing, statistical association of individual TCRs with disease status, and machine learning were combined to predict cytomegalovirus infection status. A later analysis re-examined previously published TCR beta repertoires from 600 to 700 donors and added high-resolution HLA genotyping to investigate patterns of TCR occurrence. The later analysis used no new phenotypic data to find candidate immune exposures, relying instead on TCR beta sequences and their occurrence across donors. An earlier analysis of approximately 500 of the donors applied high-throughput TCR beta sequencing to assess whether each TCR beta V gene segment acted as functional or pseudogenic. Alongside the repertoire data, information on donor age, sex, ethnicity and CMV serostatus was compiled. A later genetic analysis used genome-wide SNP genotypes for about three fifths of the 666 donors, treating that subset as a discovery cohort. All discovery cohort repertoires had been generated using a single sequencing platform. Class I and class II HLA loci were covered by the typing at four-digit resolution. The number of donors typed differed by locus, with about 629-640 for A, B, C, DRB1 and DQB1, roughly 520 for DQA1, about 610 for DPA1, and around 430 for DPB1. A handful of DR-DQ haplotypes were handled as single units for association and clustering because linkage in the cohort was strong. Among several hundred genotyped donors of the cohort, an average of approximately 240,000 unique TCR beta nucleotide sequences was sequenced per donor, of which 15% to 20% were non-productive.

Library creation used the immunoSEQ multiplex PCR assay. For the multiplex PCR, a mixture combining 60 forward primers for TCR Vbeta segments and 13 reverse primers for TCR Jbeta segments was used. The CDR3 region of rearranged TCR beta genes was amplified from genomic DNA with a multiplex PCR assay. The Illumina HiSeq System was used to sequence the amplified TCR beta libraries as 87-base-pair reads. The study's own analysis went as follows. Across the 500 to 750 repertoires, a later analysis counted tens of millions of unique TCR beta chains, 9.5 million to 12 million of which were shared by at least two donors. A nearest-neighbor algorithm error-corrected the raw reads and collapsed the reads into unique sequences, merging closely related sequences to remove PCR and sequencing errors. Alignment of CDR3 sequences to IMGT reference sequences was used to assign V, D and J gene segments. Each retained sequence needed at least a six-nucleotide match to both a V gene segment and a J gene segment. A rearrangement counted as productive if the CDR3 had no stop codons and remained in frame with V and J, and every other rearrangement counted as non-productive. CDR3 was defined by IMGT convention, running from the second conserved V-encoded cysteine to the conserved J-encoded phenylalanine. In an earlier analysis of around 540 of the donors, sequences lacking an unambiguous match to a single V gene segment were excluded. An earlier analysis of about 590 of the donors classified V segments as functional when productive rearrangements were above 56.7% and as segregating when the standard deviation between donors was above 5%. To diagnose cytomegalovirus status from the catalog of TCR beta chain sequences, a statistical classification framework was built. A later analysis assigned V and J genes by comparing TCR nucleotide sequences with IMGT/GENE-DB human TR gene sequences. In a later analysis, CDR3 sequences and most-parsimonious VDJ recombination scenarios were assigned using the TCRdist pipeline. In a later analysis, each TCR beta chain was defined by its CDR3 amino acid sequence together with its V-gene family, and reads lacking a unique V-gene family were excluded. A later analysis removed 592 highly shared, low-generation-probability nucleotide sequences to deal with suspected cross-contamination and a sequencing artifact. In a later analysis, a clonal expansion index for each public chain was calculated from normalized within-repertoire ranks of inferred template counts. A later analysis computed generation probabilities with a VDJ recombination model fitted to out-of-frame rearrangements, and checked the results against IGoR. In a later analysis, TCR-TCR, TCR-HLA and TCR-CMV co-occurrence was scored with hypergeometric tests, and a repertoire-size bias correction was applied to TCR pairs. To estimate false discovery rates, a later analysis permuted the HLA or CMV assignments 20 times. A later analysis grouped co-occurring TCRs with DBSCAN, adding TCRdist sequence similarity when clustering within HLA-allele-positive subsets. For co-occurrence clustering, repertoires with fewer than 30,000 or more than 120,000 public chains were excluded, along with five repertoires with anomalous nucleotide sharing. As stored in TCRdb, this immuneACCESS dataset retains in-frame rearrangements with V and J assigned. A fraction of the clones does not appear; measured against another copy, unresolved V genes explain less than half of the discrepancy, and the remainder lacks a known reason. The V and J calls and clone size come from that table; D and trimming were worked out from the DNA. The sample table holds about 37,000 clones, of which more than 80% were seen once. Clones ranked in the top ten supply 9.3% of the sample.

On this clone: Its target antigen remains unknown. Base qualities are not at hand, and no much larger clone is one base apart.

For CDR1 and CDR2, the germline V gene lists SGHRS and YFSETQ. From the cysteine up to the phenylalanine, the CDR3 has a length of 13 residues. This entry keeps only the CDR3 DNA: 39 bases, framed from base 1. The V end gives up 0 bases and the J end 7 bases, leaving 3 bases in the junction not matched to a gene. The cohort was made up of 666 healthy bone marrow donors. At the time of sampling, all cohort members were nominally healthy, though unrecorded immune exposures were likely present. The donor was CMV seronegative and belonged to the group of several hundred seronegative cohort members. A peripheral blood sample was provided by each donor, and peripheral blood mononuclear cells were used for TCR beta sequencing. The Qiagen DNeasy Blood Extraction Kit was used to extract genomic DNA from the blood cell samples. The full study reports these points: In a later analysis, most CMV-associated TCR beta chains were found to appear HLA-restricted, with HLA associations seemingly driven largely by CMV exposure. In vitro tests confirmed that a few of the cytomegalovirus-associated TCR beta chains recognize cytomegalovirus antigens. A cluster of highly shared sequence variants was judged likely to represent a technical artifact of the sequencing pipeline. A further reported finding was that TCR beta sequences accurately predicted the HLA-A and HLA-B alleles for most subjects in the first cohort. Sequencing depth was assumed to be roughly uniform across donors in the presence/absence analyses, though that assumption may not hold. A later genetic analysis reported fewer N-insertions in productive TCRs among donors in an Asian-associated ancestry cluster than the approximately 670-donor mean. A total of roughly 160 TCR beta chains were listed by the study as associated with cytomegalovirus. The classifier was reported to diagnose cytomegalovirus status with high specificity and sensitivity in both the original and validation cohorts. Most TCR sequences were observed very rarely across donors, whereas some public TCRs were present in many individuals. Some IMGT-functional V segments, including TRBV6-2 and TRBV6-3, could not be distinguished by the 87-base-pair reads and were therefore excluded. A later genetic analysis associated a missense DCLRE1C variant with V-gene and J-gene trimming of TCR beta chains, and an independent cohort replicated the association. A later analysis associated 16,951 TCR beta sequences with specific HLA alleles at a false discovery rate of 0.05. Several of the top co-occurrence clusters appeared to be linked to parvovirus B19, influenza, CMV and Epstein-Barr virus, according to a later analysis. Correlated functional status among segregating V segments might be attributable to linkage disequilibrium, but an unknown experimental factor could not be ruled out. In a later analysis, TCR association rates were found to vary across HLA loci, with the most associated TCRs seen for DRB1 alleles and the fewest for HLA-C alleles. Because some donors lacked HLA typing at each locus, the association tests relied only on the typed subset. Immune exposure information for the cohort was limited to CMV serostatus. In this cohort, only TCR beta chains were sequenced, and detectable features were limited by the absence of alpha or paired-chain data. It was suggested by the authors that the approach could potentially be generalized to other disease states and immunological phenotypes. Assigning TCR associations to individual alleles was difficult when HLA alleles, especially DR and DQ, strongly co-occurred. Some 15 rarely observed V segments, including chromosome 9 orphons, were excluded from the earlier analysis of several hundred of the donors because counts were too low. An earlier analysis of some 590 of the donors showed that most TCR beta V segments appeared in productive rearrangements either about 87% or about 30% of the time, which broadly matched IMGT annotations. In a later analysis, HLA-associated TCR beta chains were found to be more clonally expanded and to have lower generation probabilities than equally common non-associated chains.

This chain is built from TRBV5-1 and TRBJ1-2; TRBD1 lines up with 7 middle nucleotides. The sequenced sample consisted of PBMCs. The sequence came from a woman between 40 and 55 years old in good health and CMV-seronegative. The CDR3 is CASSLGQGSGYTF. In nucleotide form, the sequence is TGCGCCAGCAGCTTGGGACAGGGCTCTGGCTACACCTTC.